The 30 T cell receptor beta chains below all came from one sample that was sequenced in a study of T cells expressing NK-cell markers (dated by TCRdb to 2019 to 2021). The library was generated by 5' RACE. Instrument used: Illumina HiSeq 2000. Once TCRdb had reprocessed the reads, it stored one entry per CDR3 protein sequence and supplied no DNA. The table held for this sample gives 550,000 to 600,000 distinct CDR3 sequences. Jointly, the top ten make up around 4% of the sample. The sample consisted of blood T cells: a sorted CD56 or NKG2C T cell subset, CD4+ or CD8+ T cells, or bulk PBMC T cells (not recorded which). The receptors were sampled from a man younger than 35 in good health. Donor details come from another sample of the same person, matched by shared clones.

The gene calls are TRBV12-3 or TRBV12-4 and TRBJ1-4. The CDR3 loop spans 14 amino acids. The CDR3 reads CASSLIGDEEKLFF.

The chain is built from TRBV4-2 and TRBJ2-7; no DNA is available, so the TRBD1 call from TCRdb remains unchecked. The CDR3 is 16 amino acids. The germline V gene has CDR1 LGHNA and CDR2 YNFKEQ. CDR3 region: CASSQNAGTTSYEQYF.

The gene calls are TRBV5-1 and TRBJ1-6; TCRdb selects TRBD1, and the lack of DNA leaves this call unchecked. This CDR3 has 17 amino acids. Germline V gene lookup returns CDR1 SGHRS and CDR2 YFSETQ. CDR3 sequence: CASSLDPRDANNSPLHF.

CDR3: CSADARASGQPQHF. The chain combines TRBV20-1 with TRBJ1-5. This CDR3 has 14 amino acids. Germline CDR1 is DFQATT and CDR2 is SNEGSKA (reference sequence).

The chain combines TRBV6-1 with TRBJ1-2. The germline CDR1 and CDR2 sequences are MNHNS and SASEGT. The CDR3 runs to 15 residues. CDR3 residues: CASSGPESKGYGYTF.

The CDR3 sequence is CSAVRTSVNEQYF. The J gene is TRBJ2-7, the V gene TRBV20-1; TCRdb's D gene call, TRBD2, goes unchecked for lack of DNA. The CDR3 contains 13 residues. Looked up from germline, CDR1 is DFQATT and CDR2 is SNEGSKA (reference sequence).

The chain links TRBV5-1 to TRBJ2-1; the TRBD1 assignment by TCRdb is unverifiable without DNA. Germline loops: CDR1 SGHRS, CDR2 YFSETQ. CDR3 length equals 14 residues. CDR3: CASSLAGSVPEQFF.

The V gene is TRBV12-3 or TRBV12-4, the J gene TRBJ2-7; absent DNA, TCRdb's TRBD2 call cannot be checked. This CDR3 comprises 15 residues. CDR3 protein: CASSLTRAISYEQYF.

This sequence joins TRBV20-1 and TRBJ2-3; no DNA is available, so the TRBD2 call from TCRdb remains unchecked. Germline CDR1 and CDR2: DFQATT and SNEGSKA (reference sequence). The CDR3 loop spans 17 amino acids. The CDR3 is CSARSPVSGRVTDTQYF.

V and J are TRBV29-1 and TRBJ2-7; TCRdb's D gene call, TRBD1, goes unchecked for lack of DNA. The length of the CDR3 is 15 residues. CDR1 is SQVTM and CDR2 is ANQGSEA in the germline V gene. CDR3: CSVEDPGQSSYEQYF.

J is TRBJ2-5 and V is TRBV4-3; TCRdb picks TRBD2, but there is no DNA to check that call. The CDR3 covers 15 residues. Per germline, CDR1 LGHNA and CDR2 YSLEER. The CDR3 here is CASSQGLTQQETQYF.

The CDR3 here is CASSFEAREGGEQFF. V is TRBV5-1 and J is TRBJ2-1; TCRdb's D gene call, TRBD2, goes unchecked for lack of DNA. CDR3 length: 15 amino acids. Germline CDR1 reads SGHRS; CDR2 reads YFSETQ.

The chain employs TRBV20-1 and TRBJ2-5; TCRdb reports TRBD1, a call that lacks DNA to check it against. The CDR3 is 11 residues long. Germline V gives CDR1 DFQATT, CDR2 SNEGSKA (reference sequence). CDR3 amino acids: CSAVDRGHQYF.

The chain carries TRBV7-8 and TRBJ2-1; with no DNA, the TCRdb D assignment of TRBD2 cannot be verified. Looked up from germline, CDR1 is SGHVS and CDR2 is FQNEAQ. There are 16 residues in the CDR3. Here the CDR3 reads CASRPRLAGNYNEQFF.

This sequence joins TRBV9 and TRBJ2-7. CDR1 and CDR2 (germline): SGDLS, YYNGEE. This CDR3 region has 12 residues. This CDR3 is CASSPAGNEQYF.

The chain couples TRBV2 to TRBJ2-1; checking the TCRdb D call of TRBD1 is not possible without DNA. There are 14 residues in the CDR3. The germline CDR1 and CDR2 sequences are SNHLY and FYNNEI. The CDR3 loop is CASSEALGGVEQFF.

The rearrangement joins TRBV7-2 to TRBJ2-7; lacking DNA, the TRBD1 call made by TCRdb goes unchecked. This CDR3 has 15 amino acids. Germline V gene lookup returns CDR1 SGHTA and CDR2 FQGNSA. CDR3 sequence: CASSLGPGGHYEQYF.

The rearrangement uses TRBV9 and TRBJ1-2; TCRdb calls TRBD1, which cannot be checked without DNA. Germline lookup yields CDR1 SGDLS and CDR2 YYNGEE. The CDR3 consists of 13 residues. CDR3 sequence reads: CASTAGTNYGYTF.

The chain recombines TRBV27 with TRBJ2-1; lacking DNA, the TRBD2 call made by TCRdb goes unchecked. Looked up from germline, CDR1 is MNHEY and CDR2 is SMNVEV (reference sequence). The CDR3 consists of 14 residues. This chain's CDR3 is CASTELAGYNEQFF.

The chain combines TRBV28 with TRBJ2-1; the TRBD1 assignment by TCRdb is unverifiable without DNA. The length of the CDR3 is 16 residues. Germline CDR1 is MDHEN and CDR2 is SYDVKM. This CDR3 is CASSLPGTLTRTEQFF.

The chain couples TRBV7-2 to TRBJ2-7; TCRdb calls TRBD2, which cannot be checked without DNA. The length of the CDR3 is 19 residues. CDR1 SGHTA and CDR2 FQGNSA come from the germline V gene. The CDR3 reads CASSSGWGRASGSSYEQYF.

The J gene is TRBJ2-6, the V gene TRBV6-4; the TCRdb D gene call, TRBD1, has no DNA to confirm it. The germline V gene has CDR1 MRHNA and CDR2 SNTAGT. The CDR3 sequence is 19 residues long. This CDR3 reads CASRRNPGHPPSGANVLTF.

The chain is built from TRBV3-1 and TRBJ1-1; TCRdb returns TRBD1, unconfirmable since there is no DNA. The CDR3 consists of 14 residues. Germline V gene lookup returns CDR1 LGHDT and CDR2 YNNKEL (reference sequence). This CDR3 is CASSSRVANTEAFF.

V and J are TRBV10-3 and TRBJ1-6; TCRdb names TRBD1, which stays unverified in the absence of DNA. The CDR3 totals 15 residues. The germline V gene has CDR1 ENHRY and CDR2 SYGVKD. CDR3 residues: CAISEPGQGAGPLHF.

This rearrangement joins TRBV7-8 to TRBJ2-3; the D call of TRBD1 rests on TCRdb alone, since no DNA is present to check it. Germline V gives CDR1 SGHVS, CDR2 FQNEAQ. The length of the CDR3 is 14 residues. CDR3 loop: CASSPGGAADTQYF.

J is TRBJ1-1 and V is TRBV5-4; TCRdb proposes TRBD1, but this gene call is untestable without DNA. Germline V CDR1 and CDR2: SGHNT, YYREEE (reference sequence). This CDR3 has 15 residues. The CDR3 spells CASSLAGGLNTEAFF.

The CDR3 sequence: CASSPHRGSAAFF. This chain links TRBV5-5 with TRBJ2-1; TCRdb returns TRBD2, unconfirmable since there is no DNA. Germline V lookup: CDR1 SGHKS, CDR2 YYEKEE (reference sequence). CDR3 length: 13 amino acids.

V gene TRBV7-2 combines with J gene TRBJ2-1; no DNA is available, so the TRBD2 call from TCRdb remains unchecked. The CDR3 contains 15 residues. Germline-derived CDR1 and CDR2 are SGHTA and FQGNSA. Here the CDR3 reads CASSRDRALGGEQFF.

V is TRBV7-9 and J is TRBJ2-7. Per germline, CDR1 SEHNR and CDR2 FQNEAQ (reference sequence). CDR3 length: 14 amino acids. The CDR3 spells CASSLARGYDEQYF.

The V call is TRBV7-2, the J call TRBJ2-1; as DNA is missing, the TRBD2 call by TCRdb cannot be tested. CDR1 and CDR2 from the germline V gene are SGHTA and FQGNSA. The CDR3 extends over 15 amino acids. CDR3 protein: CASSAALAGGNEQFF.